The entry below gives a single T cell receptor beta chain sequence along with its context. The target antigen is unknown. The junction departs from germline at one end; a sequencing error may be responsible. Nominal health characterized the donors when sampled, though unrecorded immune exposures were likely. This sample is part of a study of cytomegalovirus exposure and HLA in healthy donors. Overall study results and limits: Analysis was performed later, and it showed HLA-associated TCR beta chains to be more clonally expanded than equally common others.

This CDR3 region has 16 residues. Germline CDR1 is SEHNR and CDR2 is FQNEAQ (reference sequence). Vbeta (60) and Jbeta (13) primers were used in the PCR. As handled by the study authors: A later analysis tallied about 80 million unique TCR beta chains, 9 million to 12 million of them shared. The assay was immunoSEQ multiplex PCR, and TCRdb's table has in-frame clones only and misses some. Clonal size and the V and J genes are those of that table, whereas D and trimming came from the DNA. Seen here are around 200,000 clones, roughly four fifths observed once, and the top ten hold roughly 10%. The TCR sequence derives from a woman in her forties or fifties in good health and CMV-seropositive. Sequencing was performed on PBMCs. The chain couples TRBV7-9 to TRBJ1-5; D is possibly TRBD1 (5 bases). CDR3 loop: CSSSSTEGVGNQPQHF. CDR3 bases: TGTTCCAGCAGCTCAACGGAAGGGGTTGGCAATCAGCCCCAGCATTTT.